This is a list of T cell receptor beta chains from one sample in a study of T cells in tumors after PD-1 blockade. Clones were read by immunoSEQ multiplex PCR, and TCRdb kept only the in-frame ones, dropping some. The data contain about 25,000 clones, about 82% of them singletons. Specimen: PBMCs, collected after anti-PD-1 treatment. These receptors originate from a human donor with basal cell carcinoma. CDR3s include the opening cysteine and the closing phenylalanine or tryptophan. The D gene is left open where the match is weak. Expanded clones are given a class, and other clones once, few, many or no size at all.

J,size,D,V,DNA,CDR3
TRBJ1-6,few,TRBD1,TRBV11-3,TGTGCCAGCAGCCGCCGACAGGGGAATTCACCCCTCCACTTT,CASSRRQGNSPLHF
TRBJ1-1,.,.,TRBV18,TGTGCCAGCTCACCGGGCCTGAACACTGAAGCTTTCTTT,CASSPGLNTEAFF
TRBJ1-5,.,TRBD1,TRBV12-3/TRBV12-4,TGTGCCAGCAGTGACAGGGGCAATCAGCCCCAGCATTTT,CASSDRGNQPQHF
TRBJ2-3,.,TRBD2,TRBV9,TGTGCCAGCAGCGTAGGAACGAGCGGGGGGGCCGCAGATACGCAGTATTTT,CASSVGTSGGAADTQYF
TRBJ1-1,.,.,TRBV7-6,TGTGCCAGCAGCTTAGATGAAGGGGGGACTGAAGCTTTCTTT,CASSLDEGGTEAFF
TRBJ2-5,.,TRBD2,TRBV20-1,TGCAGTGCTAGTATGACTAGCGGACAAGAGACCCAGTACTTC,CSASMTSGQETQYF
TRBJ1-2,.,TRBD1,TRBV7-2,TGTGCCAGCAGCTTCCCGGGACAGGGCTTTGGCTACACCTTC,CASSFPGQGFGYTF
TRBJ2-5,once,.,TRBV5-1,TGCGCCAGCAGCTTGGGGCTAGCTTGGGGACAAGAGACCCAGTACTTC,CASSLGLAWGQETQYF
TRBJ2-5,.,.,TRBV4-1,TGCGCCAGCAGCCAAGTCGGACCCAGTCCAAGGGAGACCCAGTACTTC,CASSQVGPSPRETQYF
TRBJ2-5,.,.,TRBV5-4,TGTGCCAGCAGCCTGGAGGCAGGGGTTCGGGAGACCCAGTACTTC,CASSLEAGVRETQYF
TRBJ2-6,once,TRBD1,TRBV4-1,TGCGCCAGCAGCCCTTCACCAGGCAGGGGGTTGTCTGGGGCCAACGTCCTGACTTTC,CASSPSPGRGLSGANVLTF
TRBJ2-5,.,.,TRBV15,TGTGCCACCAGCAGAGTGGGTCAGGGAGAGTTCCAGTACTTC,CATSRVGQGEFQYF
TRBJ2-3,.,.,TRBV19,TGTGCCAGTAGTATGGGAACAGATACGCAGTATTTT,CASSMGTDTQYF
TRBJ1-1,.,.,TRBV6-5,TGTGCCAGCAACCTACTCGGGGGTGAAGCTTTCTTT,CASNLLGGEAFF
TRBJ1-5,.,TRBD1,TRBV18,TGTGCCAGCTCACCCGGGACAGGGCCTAGCAATCAGCCCCAGCATTTT,CASSPGTGPSNQPQHF
TRBJ1-2,few,.,TRBV7-6,TGTGCCAGCAGCAATTCCGGGACCCGCGGCTACACCTTC,CASSNSGTRGYTF
TRBJ1-3,.,.,TRBV6-5,TGTGCCAGCACCCTCGGGCCCACCTCTGGAAACACCATATATTTT,CASTLGPTSGNTIYF
TRBJ2-1,.,TRBD2,TRBV5-6,TGTGCCAGCAGCTTGGCCCAACTAGCGGGGGGAAGTGAGCAGTTCTTC,CASSLAQLAGGSEQFF
TRBJ1-5,.,.,TRBV2,TGTGCCAGCAGTGAGGGTTTGTCGACAGTTAGCAATCAGCCCCAGCATTTT,CASSEGLSTVSNQPQHF
TRBJ1-2,.,TRBD1,TRBV7-8,TGTGCCAGCAGCTCCAGGGGGCGTGATGGCTACACCTTC,CASSSRGRDGYTF
TRBJ1-1,.,.,TRBV19,TGTGCCAGTAGCAGACAGTACGGGGAAGCTTTCTTT,CASSRQYGEAFF
TRBJ2-7,.,.,TRBV6-5,TGTGCCAGCAGTCCCCCCACAAGCTCCTACGAGCAGTACTTC,CASSPPTSSYEQYF
TRBJ2-3,.,.,TRBV11-3,TGTGCCAGCAGCTTAGATATCGGGTCAGATACGCAGTATTTT,CASSLDIGSDTQYF
TRBJ2-7,.,.,TRBV6-5,TGTGCCAGCAGTTACTCGTCAACATCGGGCTACGAGCAGTACTTC,CASSYSSTSGYEQYF
TRBJ1-1,.,.,TRBV5-6,TGTGCCAGCAGCACCGGACACTTGAACACTGAAGCTTTCTTT,CASSTGHLNTEAFF
TRBJ1-4,.,.,TRBV14,TGTGCCAGCAGCCTGGACTCTAATGAAAAACTGTTTTTT,CASSLDSNEKLFF
TRBJ2-1,.,TRBD2,TRBV5-4,TGTGCCAGCAGCTTGCCGACTAGCGGGGGTTACAATGAGCAGTTCTTC,CASSLPTSGGYNEQFF
TRBJ1-1,few,.,TRBV5-1,TGCGCCAGCACCCGCCTCGGGGGATCGAACACTGAAGCTTTCTTT,CASTRLGGSNTEAFF
TRBJ2-2,.,TRBD1,TRBV10-2,TGCGCCAGCAGTGGGGGACAGGGTTTTAACACCGGGGAGCTGTTTTTT,CASSGGQGFNTGELFF
TRBJ1-1,.,.,TRBV10-1,TGCGCCAGCAGCCCGGGGAGCACTGAAGCTTTCTTT,CASSPGSTEAFF
TRBJ2-1,.,.,TRBV13,TGTGCCAGCAGCACAGGGGGGGCCCGCAGGGATCACAATGAGCAGTTCTTC,CASSTGGARRDHNEQFF
TRBJ1-1,.,TRBD1,TRBV5-4,TGTGCCAGCAGAAACAGGGGCGGGACTGAAGCTTTCTTT,CASRNRGGTEAFF
TRBJ2-7,.,TRBD1,TRBV10-2,TGCGCCAGCAGGGGACAGGGGGCTCCCGAGCAGTACTTC,CASRGQGAPEQYF
TRBJ1-5,.,.,TRBV16,TGTGCCAGCAGCCCAACCCGGGCCCCAGGACAGCCCCAGCATTTT,CASSPTRAPGQPQHF
TRBJ2-3,.,TRBD2,TRBV9,TGTGCCAGCAGCACACTAGCGGGGGGCGGCACAGATACGCAGTATTTT,CASSTLAGGGTDTQYF
TRBJ1-5,.,TRBD1,TRBV7-9,TGTGCCAGCAGCTCCGCGACAGGGATAAGCAATCAGCCCCAGCATTTT,CASSSATGISNQPQHF
TRBJ2-7,few,.,TRBV12-3/TRBV12-4,TGTGCCAGCAGTCCCGGGGGCAACGAGCAGTACTTC,CASSPGGNEQYF
TRBJ2-6,.,TRBD2,TRBV5-1,TGCGCCAGCAGCGGACTAGCGGGGGGACCTGGGGCCAACGTCCTGACTTTC,CASSGLAGGPGANVLTF
TRBJ2-7,.,TRBD1,TRBV10-1,TGCGCCAGCAGCGACCTACGGACAGGCTACTCCTACGAGCAGTACTTC,CASSDLRTGYSYEQYF
TRBJ1-2,.,TRBD1,TRBV5-6,TGTGCCAGCAGCCGAAGGGGGCATTTGCTAAGAAATGGCTACACCTTC,CASSRRGHLLRNGYTF
TRBJ2-1,.,.,TRBV13,TGTGCCAGCAGCTTATCGGGAGACTCCTACAATGAGCAGTTCTTC,CASSLSGDSYNEQFF
TRBJ2-2,.,TRBD1,TRBV2,TGTGCCGGGTGGACAGGGGGAGGGACCGGGGAGCTGTTTTTT,CAGWTGGGTGELFF
TRBJ1-2,.,TRBD1,TRBV5-8,TGTGCCAGCAGCTTGGCTTGGACAGGGAAGGGGAAAGATGGCTACACCTTC,CASSLAWTGKGKDGYTF
TRBJ1-1,.,.,TRBV10-2,TGCGCCAGCGTAGATCAGGGGACCCACACTGAAGCTTTCTTT,CASVDQGTHTEAFF
TRBJ2-1,once,TRBD2,TRBV6-5,TGTGCCAGCAGGCGGGGGGTTTACAATGAGCAGTTCTTC,CASRRGVYNEQFF